These T cell receptor beta chains were read from a single sample in a study of blood T cell repertoires in COVID-19. The table came from immunoSEQ multiplex PCR; TCRdb's copy has only in-frame clones and leaves some out. The data hold some 290,000 clones, with 80% to 85% observed a single time. Source material: peripheral blood. These receptors came from a woman aged 60 to 75 with active or convalescent COVID-19. The CDR3 runs from the conserved cysteine through the conserved F or W. D genes are given only for firm matches. Expanded clones are given a class, and other clones once, few, many or no size at all.

clone_size j_call d_call v_call cdr3_nt cdr3_aa
. TRBJ2-5 . TRBV9 TGTGCCAGCAGCGCCATTCCGGGATCCCAAGAGACCCAGTACTTC CASSAIPGSQETQYF
. TRBJ1-3 . TRBV16 TGTGCCAGCAGCCAGGGCGTGCTCTCTGGAAACACCATATATTTT CASSQGVLSGNTIYF
. TRBJ2-1 TRBD1 TRBV5-1 TGCGCCAGCAGCTTAGGGACAGTCGCCGGGGATGAGCAGTTCTTC CASSLGTVAGDEQFF
. TRBJ2-1 . TRBV20-1 TGCAGTGCTAGAAGGAGGAATGAGCAGTTCTTC CSARRRNEQFF
. TRBJ1-6 TRBD1 TRBV7-2 TGTGCCAGCAGCTTAGACGGAGGAAGGACAGGGTATTCACCCCTCCACTTT CASSLDGGRTGYSPLHF
. TRBJ2-3 . TRBV7-2 TGTGCCAGCAGCTTAGCGGGGGGGCGGGAAGATACGCAGTATTTT CASSLAGGREDTQYF
. TRBJ2-5 . TRBV15 TGTGCCACCAGCAGAGATCCACCCCCGCCCGGGGTCGGGACCCAGTACTTC CATSRDPPPPGVGTQYF
few TRBJ1-2 . TRBV30 TGTGCCTGGAGTGCCGCGGGGTTCTATGGCTACACCTTC CAWSAAGFYGYTF
. TRBJ2-6 TRBD1 TRBV7-8 TGTGCCAGCAGCATCGGGACAGGGGGGCTACGCGGGGCCAACGTCCTGACTTTC CASSIGTGGLRGANVLTF
. TRBJ1-2 . TRBV9 TGTGCCAGCAGCGTTAAACCCGGGGCGGGGGAGGTGTATGGCTACACCTTC CASSVKPGAGEVYGYTF
. TRBJ2-1 TRBD2 TRBV25-1 TGTGCCAGCAGTGGGTTAGCGGGGGCCCTTAACAATGAGCAGTTCTTC CASSGLAGALNNEQFF
. TRBJ2-7 . TRBV29-1 TGCAGCGTGTTCCTACCGGGGGACGAGCAGTACTTC CSVFLPGDEQYF
once TRBJ2-1 TRBD2 TRBV7-9 TGTGCCAGCAGCTTAGCACTAGCGGGGGGCCCACACAATGAGCAGTTCTTC CASSLALAGGPHNEQFF
once TRBJ1-2 TRBD1 TRBV28 TGTGCCAGCAGTTTAACCCCGACAGGGACTCTTTATGGCTACACCTTC CASSLTPTGTLYGYTF
. TRBJ1-3 TRBD1 TRBV11-2 TGTGCCAGCAGCTTAGCTCCAGGGGGCGCTGGAAACACCATATATTTT CASSLAPGGAGNTIYF
. TRBJ2-7 TRBD2 TRBV18 TGTGCCAGCTCACCACCGGTCGGGGGGGCCCCCTACGAGCAGTACTTC CASSPPVGGAPYEQYF
. TRBJ2-7 . TRBV12-2 TGTGCAAGTCGCCCTAGATACCCCCGGACAGGGCCAACCTACGAGCAGTACTTC CASRPRYPRTGPTYEQYF
many TRBJ2-2 . TRBV29-1 TGCAGCGTGGCCGGGACACTGAACACCGGGGAGCTGTTTTTT CSVAGTLNTGELFF
few TRBJ1-1 TRBD1 TRBV19 TGTGCCAGTAGTACCCTCCTCGCCACAGGGGATACTGAAGCTTTCTTT CASSTLLATGDTEAFF
. TRBJ1-1 . TRBV5-1 TGCGCCAGCAGCCCCCAGGGAGGGGTCACTGAAGCTTTCTTT CASSPQGGVTEAFF
. TRBJ1-5 . TRBV28 TGTGCCAGCTCAAGAGACAGGAGCTATCAGCCCCAGCATTTT CASSRDRSYQPQHF
. TRBJ1-3 TRBD1 TRBV6-5 TGTGCCAGCAGACAGGGGTCCGGAAACACCATATATTTT CASRQGSGNTIYF
. TRBJ1-1 . TRBV5-5 TGTGCCAGCAACTACACTGAAGCTTTCTTT CASNYTEAFF
. TRBJ2-7 TRBD2 TRBV5-6 TGTGCCAGCAGCTCTATAGCGGGGGGCTCCGAGCAGTACTTC CASSSIAGGSEQYF
. TRBJ2-1 TRBD2 TRBV2 TGTGCCAGCAGTGAATGGGGACTAGCGGGGACCAATGAGCAGTTCTTC CASSEWGLAGTNEQFF
few TRBJ1-3 . TRBV19 TGTGCCAGTAGGACCCAGGGGCGCTCTGGAAACACCATATATTTT CASRTQGRSGNTIYF
. TRBJ2-7 . TRBV11-2 TGTGCCAGCAGCTTAGATCAGAACGAGCAGTACTTC CASSLDQNEQYF
once TRBJ2-3 . TRBV4-1 TGCGCCAGCAGCCAAGTCGGCGGGACAGCTAGCACAGATACGCAGTATTTT CASSQVGGTASTDTQYF
. TRBJ1-5 TRBD1 TRBV5-1 TGCGCCAGCAGCTTGGGGGACAGGGAAGGCAATCAGCCCCAGCATTTT CASSLGDREGNQPQHF
. TRBJ2-2 TRBD2 TRBV7-2 TGTGCCAGCAGCCGCCGACTAGCGGGGAATTTGAACACCGGGGAGCTGTTTTTT CASSRRLAGNLNTGELFF
. TRBJ2-1 . TRBV4-1 TGCGCCAGCAGCCGCGGGGCCCTCCCGGGAGACAATGAGCAGTTCTTC CASSRGALPGDNEQFF
. TRBJ1-5 . TRBV4-3 TGCGCCAGCAGCCAAGATATAGTTTATAGCAATCAGCCCCAGCATTTT CASSQDIVYSNQPQHF
. TRBJ2-3 TRBD2 TRBV7-3 TGTGCCAGCAGCTTGGGAGGGGATGAAGATACGCAGTATTTT CASSLGGDEDTQYF